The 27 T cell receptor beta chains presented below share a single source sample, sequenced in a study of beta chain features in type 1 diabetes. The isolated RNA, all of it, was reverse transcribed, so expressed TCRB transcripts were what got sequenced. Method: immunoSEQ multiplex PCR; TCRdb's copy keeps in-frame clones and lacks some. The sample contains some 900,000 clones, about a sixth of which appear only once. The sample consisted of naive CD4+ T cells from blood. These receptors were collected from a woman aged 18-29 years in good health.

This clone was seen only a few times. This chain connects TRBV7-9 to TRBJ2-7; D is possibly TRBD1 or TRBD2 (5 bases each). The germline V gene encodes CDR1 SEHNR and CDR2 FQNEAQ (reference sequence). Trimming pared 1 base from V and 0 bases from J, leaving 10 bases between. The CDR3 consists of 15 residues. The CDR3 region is CASSLGDLISYEQYF. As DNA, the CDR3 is TGTGCCAGCAGCTTAGGGGACCTGATCTCCTACGAGCAGTACTTC.

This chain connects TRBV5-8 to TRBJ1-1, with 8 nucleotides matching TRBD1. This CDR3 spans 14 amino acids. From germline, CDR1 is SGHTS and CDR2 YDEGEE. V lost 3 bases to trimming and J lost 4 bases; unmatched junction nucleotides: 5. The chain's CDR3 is CASSSTGAGTEAFF. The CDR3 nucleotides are TGTGCCAGCAGCTCGACAGGGGCTGGCACTGAAGCTTTCTTT.

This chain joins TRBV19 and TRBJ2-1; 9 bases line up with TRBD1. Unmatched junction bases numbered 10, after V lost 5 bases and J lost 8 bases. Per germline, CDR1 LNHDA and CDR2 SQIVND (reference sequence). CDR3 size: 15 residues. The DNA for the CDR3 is TGTGCCAGTAGTCACAGGGGGCTCGGAAGTTATGAGCAGTTCTTC. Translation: CASSHRGLGSYEQFF.

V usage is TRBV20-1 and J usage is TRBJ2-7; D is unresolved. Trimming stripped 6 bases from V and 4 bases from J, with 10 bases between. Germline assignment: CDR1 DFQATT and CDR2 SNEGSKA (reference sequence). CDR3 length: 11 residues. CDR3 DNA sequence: TGCAGTGCCTATAATCATTACGAGCAGTACTTC. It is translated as CSAYNHYEQYF.

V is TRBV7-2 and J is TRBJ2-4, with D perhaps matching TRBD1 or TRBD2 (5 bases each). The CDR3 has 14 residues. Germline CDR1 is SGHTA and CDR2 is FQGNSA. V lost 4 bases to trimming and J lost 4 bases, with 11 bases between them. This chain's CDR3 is CASSSTGPKNIQYF. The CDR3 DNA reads TGTGCCAGCAGCTCCACGGGACCAAAAAACATTCAGTACTTC.

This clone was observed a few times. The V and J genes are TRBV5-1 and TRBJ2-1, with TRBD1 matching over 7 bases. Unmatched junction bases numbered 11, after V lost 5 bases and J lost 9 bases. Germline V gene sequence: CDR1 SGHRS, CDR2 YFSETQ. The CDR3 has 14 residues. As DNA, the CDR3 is TGCGCCAGCAGTCATGGACAGGCCCAAGGTGAGCAGTTCTTC. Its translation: CASSHGQAQGEQFF.

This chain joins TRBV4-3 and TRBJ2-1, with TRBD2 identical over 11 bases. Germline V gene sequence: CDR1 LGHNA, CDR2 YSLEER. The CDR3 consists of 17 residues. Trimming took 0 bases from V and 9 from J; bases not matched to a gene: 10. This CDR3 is CASSQDGTSGRSGEQFF. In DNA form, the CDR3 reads TGCGCCAGCAGCCAAGACGGAACTAGCGGGAGAAGCGGTGAGCAGTTCTTC.

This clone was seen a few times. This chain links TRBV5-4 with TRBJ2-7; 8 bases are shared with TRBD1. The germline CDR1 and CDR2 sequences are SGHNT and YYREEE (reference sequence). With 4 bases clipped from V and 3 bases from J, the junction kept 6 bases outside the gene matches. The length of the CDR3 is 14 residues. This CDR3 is CASSHPTGGYEQYF. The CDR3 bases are TGTGCCAGCAGCCATCCCACAGGGGGCTACGAGCAGTACTTC.

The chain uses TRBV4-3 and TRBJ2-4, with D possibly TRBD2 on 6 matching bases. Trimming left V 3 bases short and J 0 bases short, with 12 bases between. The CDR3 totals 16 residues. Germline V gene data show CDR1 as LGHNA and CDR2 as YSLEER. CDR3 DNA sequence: TGCGCCAGCAGCCAGAGGGACTCCCTAGCCAAAAACATTCAGTACTTC. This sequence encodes CASSQRDSLAKNIQYF.

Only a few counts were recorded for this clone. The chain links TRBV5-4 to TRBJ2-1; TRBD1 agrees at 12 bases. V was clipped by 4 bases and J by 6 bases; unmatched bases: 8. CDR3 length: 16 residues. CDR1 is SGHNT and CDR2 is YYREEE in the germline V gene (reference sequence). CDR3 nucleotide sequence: TGTGCCAGCAGCGGAGGGACAGGGGGCTACCTCAATGAGCAGTTCTTC. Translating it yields CASSGGTGGYLNEQFF.

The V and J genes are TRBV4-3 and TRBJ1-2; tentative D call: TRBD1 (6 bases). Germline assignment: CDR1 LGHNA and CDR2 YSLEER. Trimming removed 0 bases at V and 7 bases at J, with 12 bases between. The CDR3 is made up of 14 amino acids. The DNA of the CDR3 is TGCGCCAGCAGCCAAGATGCAGGGGACGGTGGCTACACCTTC. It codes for CASSQDAGDGGYTF.

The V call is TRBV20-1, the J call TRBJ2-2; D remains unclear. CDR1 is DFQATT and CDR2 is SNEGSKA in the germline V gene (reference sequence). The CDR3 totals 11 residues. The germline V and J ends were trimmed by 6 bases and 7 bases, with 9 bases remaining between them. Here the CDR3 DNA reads TGCAGTGCAATCGGCCACGGGGAGCTGTTTTTT. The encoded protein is CSAIGHGELFF.

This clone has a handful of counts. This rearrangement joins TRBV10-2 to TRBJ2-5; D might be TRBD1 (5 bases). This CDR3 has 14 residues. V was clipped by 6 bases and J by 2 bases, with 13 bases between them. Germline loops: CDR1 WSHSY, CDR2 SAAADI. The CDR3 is CASRDGQVQETQYF. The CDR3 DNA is TGCGCCAGCAGGGACGGACAAGTTCAAGAGACCCAGTACTTC.

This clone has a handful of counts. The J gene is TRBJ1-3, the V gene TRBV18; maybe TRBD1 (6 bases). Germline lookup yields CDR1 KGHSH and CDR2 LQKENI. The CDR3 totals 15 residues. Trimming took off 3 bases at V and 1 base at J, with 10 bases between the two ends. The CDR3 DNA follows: TGTGCCAGCTCACCCGTCACAGGGTCTGGAAACACCATATATTTT. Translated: CASSPVTGSGNTIYF.

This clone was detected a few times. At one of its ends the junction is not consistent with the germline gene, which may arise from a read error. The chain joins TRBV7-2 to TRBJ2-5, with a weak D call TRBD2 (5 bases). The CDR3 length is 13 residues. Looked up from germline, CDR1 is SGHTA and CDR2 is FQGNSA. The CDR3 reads CASSIAIQETQYF. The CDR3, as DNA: TGTGCCAGCAGCATAGCGATACAAGAGACCCAGTACTTC.

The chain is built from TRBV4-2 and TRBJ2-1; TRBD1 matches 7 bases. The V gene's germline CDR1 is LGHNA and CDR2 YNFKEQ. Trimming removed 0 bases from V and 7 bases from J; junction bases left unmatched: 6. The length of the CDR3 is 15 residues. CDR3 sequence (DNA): TGTGCCAGCAGCCAAGATTTAAGCAGGGGGAATGAGCAGTTCTTC. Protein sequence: CASSQDLSRGNEQFF.

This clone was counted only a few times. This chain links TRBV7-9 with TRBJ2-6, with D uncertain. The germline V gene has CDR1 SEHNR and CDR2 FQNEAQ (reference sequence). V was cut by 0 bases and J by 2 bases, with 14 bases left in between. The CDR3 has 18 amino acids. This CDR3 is CASSLAHGIATGANVLTF. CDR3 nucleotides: TGTGCCAGCAGCTTAGCGCATGGGATCGCTACTGGGGCCAACGTCCTGACTTTC.

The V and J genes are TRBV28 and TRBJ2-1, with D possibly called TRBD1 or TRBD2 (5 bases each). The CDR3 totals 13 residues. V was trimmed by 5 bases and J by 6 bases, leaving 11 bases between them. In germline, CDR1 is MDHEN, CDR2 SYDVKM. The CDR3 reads CASSPPGSNEQFF. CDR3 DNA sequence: TGTGCCAGCAGTCCCCCAGGGAGCAATGAGCAGTTCTTC.

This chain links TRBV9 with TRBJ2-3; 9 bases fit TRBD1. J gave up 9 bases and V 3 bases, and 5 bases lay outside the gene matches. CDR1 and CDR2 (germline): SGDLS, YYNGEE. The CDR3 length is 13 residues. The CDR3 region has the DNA TGTGCCAGCAGCGCAACAGGGGGCGAGACGCAGTATTTT. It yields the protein CASSATGGETQYF.

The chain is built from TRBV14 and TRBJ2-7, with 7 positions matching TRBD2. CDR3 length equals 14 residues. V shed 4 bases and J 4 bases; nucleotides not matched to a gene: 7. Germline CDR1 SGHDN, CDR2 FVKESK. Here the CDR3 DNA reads TGTGCCAGCAGCCTGCGGGACTATTGGTACGAGCAGTACTTC. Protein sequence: CASSLRDYWYEQYF.

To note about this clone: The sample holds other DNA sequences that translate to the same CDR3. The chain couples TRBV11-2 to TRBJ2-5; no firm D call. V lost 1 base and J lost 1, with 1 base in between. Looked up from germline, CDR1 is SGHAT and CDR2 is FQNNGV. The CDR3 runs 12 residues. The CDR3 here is CASSLGQETQYF. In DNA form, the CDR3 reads TGTGCCAGCAGCTTAGGCCAAGAGACCCAGTACTTC.

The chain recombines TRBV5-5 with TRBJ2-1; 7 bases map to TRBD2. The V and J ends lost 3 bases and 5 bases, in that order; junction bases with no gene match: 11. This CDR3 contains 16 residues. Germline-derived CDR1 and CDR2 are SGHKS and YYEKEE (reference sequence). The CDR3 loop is CASSSPQAGLNNEQFF. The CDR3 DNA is TGTGCCAGCAGCTCCCCCCAAGCGGGACTAAACAATGAGCAGTTCTTC.

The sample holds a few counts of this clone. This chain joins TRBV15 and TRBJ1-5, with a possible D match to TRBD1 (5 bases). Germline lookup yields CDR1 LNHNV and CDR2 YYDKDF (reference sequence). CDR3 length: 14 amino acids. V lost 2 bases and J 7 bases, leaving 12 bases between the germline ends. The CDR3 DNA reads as TGTGCCACCAGCAGAACACCCGAGGGGCAGCCCCAGCATTTT. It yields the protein CATSRTPEGQPQHF.

The CDR3 sequence is CATSRVKGNEQFF. CDR3 DNA sequence: TGTGCCACCAGCAGAGTTAAAGGCAATGAGCAGTTCTTC. The chain is built from TRBV15 and TRBJ2-1; the D is unclear. The V gene's germline CDR1 is LNHNV and CDR2 YYDKDF (reference sequence). Between the trimmed V and J ends, which lost 1 base and 6 bases, there was a span of 7 bases. This CDR3 is 13 amino acids long.

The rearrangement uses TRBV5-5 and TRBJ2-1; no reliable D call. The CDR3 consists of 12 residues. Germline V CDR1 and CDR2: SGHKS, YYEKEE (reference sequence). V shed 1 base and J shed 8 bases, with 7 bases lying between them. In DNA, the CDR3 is TGTGCCAGCAGCTTGAACAATGATGAGCAGTTCTTC. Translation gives CASSLNNDEQFF.

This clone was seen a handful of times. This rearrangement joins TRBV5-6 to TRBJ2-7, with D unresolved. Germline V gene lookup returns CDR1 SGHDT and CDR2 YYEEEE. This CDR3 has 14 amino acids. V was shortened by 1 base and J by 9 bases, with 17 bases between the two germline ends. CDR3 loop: CASSLRQEPFAQYF. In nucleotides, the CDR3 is TGTGCCAGCAGCTTGCGTCAGGAGCCCTTTGCGCAGTACTTC.

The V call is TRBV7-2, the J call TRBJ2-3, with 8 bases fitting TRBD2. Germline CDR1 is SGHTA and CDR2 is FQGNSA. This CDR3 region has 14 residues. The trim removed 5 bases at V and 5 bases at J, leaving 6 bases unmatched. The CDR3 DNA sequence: TGTGCCAGCAGCCCAATAAGCGGGAGAGATACGCAGTATTTT. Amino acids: CASSPISGRDTQYF.